Many counts were recorded for the clone carrying this T cell receptor (beta chain). CDR3-region Arm-PCR and iRepertoire HTBI primers produced the TCR beta libraries. TCRdb fed the multiplex PCR reads into MiXCR, producing one record per CDR3 protein. The sample gives about 500,000 distinct CDR3 sequences, around 12% of which show up once; approximately 9.6% is in the top ten. With 6 bases removed from V and 5 bases from J, the gap between germline ends came to 19 bases. The CDR3 has 15 amino acids. Germline V gene data show CDR1 as SGHDN and CDR2 as FVKESK. This specimen comes from a study of regulatory T cells in long-lasting Graves disease. The time point: newly diagnosed GD, antithyroid drugs for less than 3 months. Researchers made the TCR library from RNA that was extracted from PBMCs. The sample was also linked to a second study, of T cells in Graves' hyperthyroidism and ophthalmopathy.

This clonotype originated in a woman aged 25-40 years with Graves disease. This chain links TRBV14 with TRBJ1-1; a possible D gene is TRBD1 (5 bases). The sample in question was peripheral blood mononuclear cells (PBMCs), obtained at new diagnosis, from a patient treated with antithyroid drugs. The CDR3 DNA reads TGTGCCAGCAGTCAAAGGATTACAGGAAATACTGAAGCTTTCTTT. Translation gives CASSQRITGNTEAFF.